This TCR beta chain was documented in a study of molecular identifiers for immune sequencing clone quantification. Study-level findings and limits: Under 1% of molecules in naive cells, but over 97% of effector molecules, belonged to clones above 20 RNA copies.

This clonotype was recorded many times. Its antigen is not known. The DNA is omitted, as the CDR3 cannot be located on it reliably, and the CDR3 follows TCRdb's listing. Construction of naive CD8 libraries employed about 18,000 to 1,000,000 sorted cells together with 10%, 30% or 50% RNA. Previously described methods and listed TCR primers were employed for the bulk TCR libraries. TCRdb recomputed calls from the PCR reads with MiXCR, one row per CDR3 protein. The sample records approximately 630,000 distinct CDR3 sequences, approximately 24% being singletons. The CDR3 is 13 residues long, counting both termini. Germline CDR1 is MNHEY and CDR2 is SVGAGI.

The sequence was collected from a human donor in good health. Some libraries in this study had Jurkat cell RNA spiked in. The material sequenced was naive CD8+ T cells from blood, with Jurkat cell RNA spiked in. Subset described: FACS-sorted CD8+CD4-CCR7+CD45RA+ naive T cells. The chain combines TRBV6-5 with TRBJ1-6. This CDR3 is CASSFGQGGTLHF.